These T cell receptor beta chains were read from a single sample in a study of T-cell memory formation after mild COVID-19. TCRdb re-called the 5' RACE reads through MiXCR, storing one row per CDR3 protein. The sample holds over 5,500 distinct CDR3 sequences, 58% seen once. The source material was PBMCs or a T cell subset sorted from them (not recorded which). The origin of the receptors is an adult who had mild COVID-19 (a few samples of this study predate the infection). Cell type and time point are not known. Each CDR3 is given with its conserved first and last residue. The order of the fields is V gene, J gene, CDR3 protein.

TRBV10-2	TRBJ1-5	CATSPRLFNQPQHF
TRBV24-1	TRBJ2-3	CATSDPGTSGKDTQYF
TRBV7-8	TRBJ2-3	CASSHQRGGRETQYF
TRBV12-3/TRBV12-4	TRBJ2-2	CASSRDTGELFF
TRBV4-3	TRBJ1-4	CASSQDSGGGLGNKLFF
TRBV6-5	TRBJ2-2	CASGGGFTGELFF
TRBV20-1	TRBJ2-1	CSAPWSGEQFF
TRBV7-2	TRBJ2-5	CASSLVAGPETQYF
TRBV5-6	TRBJ2-2	CASSLRAGNTGELFF
TRBV7-2	TRBJ1-2	CASGVPGTVIPYTF
TRBV3-1	TRBJ2-7	CASSQDRGGGYEQYF
TRBV7-3	TRBJ2-2	CASSLTGGPGELFF
TRBV12-5	TRBJ1-4	CASGFATLYEKLFF
TRBV24-1	TRBJ2-3	CATSDPRSGDTDTQYF
TRBV20-1	TRBJ2-7	CSARRGDYEQYF
TRBV28	TRBJ1-5	CASISGGNQPQHF
TRBV6-2/TRBV6-3	TRBJ2-3	CASSSQRGAPDTQYF
TRBV28	TRBJ2-6	CASSLSRYAGANVLTF
TRBV12-3/TRBV12-4	TRBJ2-1	CASSGGQGAAGVARFF
TRBV7-2	TRBJ2-2	CASSLWGTGELFF
TRBV19	TRBJ2-3	CASSSRLAGQSDTQYF
TRBV29-1	TRBJ2-1	CSVEDLRLAGGNEQFF
TRBV4-2	TRBJ2-7	CASSQDETGDQYF
TRBV7-8	TRBJ2-3	CASSKLAGSTDTQYF
TRBV2	TRBJ1-1	CASRTTEAFF
TRBV11-2	TRBJ1-1	CASSLQGGTEAFF
TRBV7-9	TRBJ1-1	CASSPTGVMAFHTEAFF
TRBV6-1	TRBJ2-3	CASSETGGGTDTQYF
TRBV6-5	TRBJ2-2	CASSYLQMRTGELFF
TRBV5-1	TRBJ1-2	CASSTDRPFSGNYGYTF
TRBV4-2	TRBJ1-2	CASSQVSGQNYGYTF
TRBV24-1	TRBJ2-1	CATSDPVGDNEQFF
TRBV12-3/TRBV12-4	TRBJ2-3	CASSLGRGLADTQYF
TRBV6-5	TRBJ1-3	CASTYRAGRPGNTIYF
TRBV7-3	TRBJ2-5	CASSKTPGREKYF
TRBV7-4	TRBJ2-2	CASSLTWGQLTGELFF
TRBV29-1	TRBJ2-6	CSVNSGANVLTF
TRBV14	TRBJ2-2	CASSQVTGFTGELFF
TRBV5-1	TRBJ2-3	CASSLDLAGANPTDTQYF
TRBV5-1	TRBJ2-4	CASSLGQQDIQYF
TRBV7-9	TRBJ1-1	CASSLATYTEAFF
TRBV2	TRBJ2-3	CASTELGQGVDTQYF
TRBV20-1	TRBJ2-1	CSAPGRASGGNEQFF
TRBV10-3	TRBJ2-2	CAIGPPGLAVIGELFF
TRBV24-1	TRBJ2-1	CATSDSVRQGVRNEQFF
TRBV25-1	TRBJ2-2	CASSNLTGKREDGELFF
TRBV7-2	.	CASNTRGPSGDEQYF
TRBV18	TRBJ1-2	CASSPDAVYGYTF
TRBV11-2	TRBJ1-1	CASSLVSRLGAFF
TRBV12-3/TRBV12-4	TRBJ2-7	CASSPDRDGEQYF
TRBV3-1	TRBJ2-5	CASRGEQETQYF
TRBV7-2	TRBJ1-1	CASSFQNAGGTEAFF
TRBV29-1	TRBJ2-1	CSVLLLGGKGEQFF
TRBV7-6	TRBJ2-1	CASSSGTGIYNEQFF